This section outlines one TCR beta chain sequence together with its context. Its matching antigen is unknown. This entry comes from a study of OX40 agonist ivuxolimab in advanced cancers. CDR3 length equals 15 residues. Trimming cost V 2 bases and J 9 bases, with 17 bases left between them. Germline CDR1 and CDR2: SGHVS and FQNEAQ. General study findings and limits: Low normalized clonal expansion also occurred in some nonresponding patients.

Sequencing was performed with immunoSEQ multiplex PCR; in TCRdb, only in-frame clones are kept and a portion is missing. The top ten hold roughly 15% of the sample, which has 8,500 to 13,000 clones, 80% seen once. The sequences come from CD4+ or CD8+ T cells sorted from blood, collected in a trial of the OX40 agonist ivuxolimab. The source of this sequence is an adult with an advanced solid tumor such as melanoma, head and neck, liver or kidney cancer. The chain carries TRBV7-8 and TRBJ2-1, with a tentative D call TRBD1 (5 bases). The chain's CDR3 is CASSLTQGGLSEQFF. The CDR3 bases are TGTGCCAGCAGCTTAACCCAGGGTGGCCTTAGTGAGCAGTTCTTC.